The 30 T cell receptor beta chains presented below share a single source sample, sequenced in a study of blood T cell repertoires in COVID-19. The protocol was immunoSEQ multiplex PCR, while the TCRdb copy is restricted to in-frame clones and leaves out a portion. The table includes approximately 170,000 clones, about 80% detected once. Sequencing used PBMCs or T cells enriched from blood (not recorded which). The receptors here all came from a woman in her seventies in a cohort exposed to, infected with or recovered from COVID-19 (not recorded which).

The chain employs TRBV6-5 and TRBJ2-2, with D possibly TRBD2 on 6 matching bases. V dropped 5 bases and J dropped 3 bases, with 10 bases sitting between them. From germline, CDR1 is MNHEY and CDR2 SVGAGI. The CDR3 runs to 14 residues. CDR3 sequence: CASSTGDYTGELFF. The CDR3 DNA reads as TGTGCCAGCAGTACGGGGGACTACACCGGGGAGCTGTTTTTT.

This chain uses TRBV6-5 with TRBJ2-3, with D unresolved. The germline CDR1 and CDR2 sequences are MNHEY and SVGAGI. The V end lost 6 bases, the J end lost 5 bases, and 15 bases lay between the germline ends. The CDR3 is 14 residues long. DNA for the CDR3: TGTGCCAGCAGCAAAAGCTTTTTCGGAGATACGCAGTATTTT. Translation: CASSKSFFGDTQYF.

The chain has TRBV18 and TRBJ1-4, with D unresolved. CDR1 KGHSH and CDR2 LQKENI come from the germline V gene. The CDR3 has 13 amino acids. Trimming removed 4 bases from V and 2 bases from J, with 5 bases in between. CDR3 amino acids: CASSRGTNEKLFF. The CDR3 DNA sequence: TGTGCCAGCTCACGAGGGACTAATGAAAAACTGTTTTTT.

The V call is TRBV2, the J call TRBJ2-7; D is possibly TRBD1 (6 bases). Trimming stripped 2 bases from V and 8 bases from J, with 16 bases between. Germline-derived CDR1 and CDR2 are SNHLY and FYNNEI. The length of the CDR3 is 14 residues. The CDR3 loop is CASSEQGSSKKQYF. The DNA of the CDR3 is TGTGCCAGCAGTGAACAGGGGTCTAGTAAAAAGCAGTACTTC.

The chain combines TRBV5-4 with TRBJ2-7, with a weak D call TRBD2 (6 bases). Germline assignment: CDR1 SGHNT and CDR2 YYREEE (reference sequence). The germline V and J ends were trimmed by 2 bases and 2 bases, with 11 bases remaining between them. The CDR3 spans 14 residues. This CDR3 reads CASSFIGRPYEQYF. CDR3 nucleotides: TGTGCCAGCAGCTTTATCGGGAGACCCTACGAGCAGTACTTC.

There are a few counts of this clone. The genes are TRBV5-4 and TRBJ1-1; 7 positions agree with TRBD1. CDR1 SGHNT and CDR2 YYREEE come from the germline V gene (reference sequence). V lost 4 bases and J lost 1; bases outside the gene matches: 1. CDR3 length equals 13 residues. The chain's CDR3 is CASSRDRNTEAFF. The CDR3 region has the DNA TGTGCCAGCAGCCGGGACAGGAACACTGAAGCTTTCTTT.

The chain is built from TRBV28 and TRBJ1-2, with D unclear. V lost 3 bases, J lost 8 bases, and 10 bases lay in between. This CDR3 has 12 residues. The germline V gene has CDR1 MDHEN and CDR2 SYDVKM. Here the CDR3 DNA reads TGTGCCAGCAGTTTGCGGGAGAGAGGCTACACCTTC. Protein: CASSLRERGYTF.

The DNA for the CDR3 is TGCAGCGCCTCAGGGGAGGGAGGCACAGATACGCAGTATTTT. This codes for CSASGEGGTDTQYF. The gene calls are TRBV29-1 and TRBJ2-3; TRBD2 might be the D (7 bases). CDR3 length: 14 residues. The germline gives CDR1 SQVTM, CDR2 ANQGSEA. V was cut by 7 bases and J by 1 base, with 15 bases left in between.

V usage is TRBV9 and J usage is TRBJ1-1; 9 nucleotides line up with TRBD1. V lost 3 bases, J lost 7 bases, and 13 bases stayed unmatched. CDR1 is SGDLS, CDR2 YYNGEE, per germline. CDR3 length: 16 residues. The chain's CDR3 is CASSARDRALIGEAFF. The CDR3 nucleotides read TGTGCCAGCAGCGCCCGGGACAGGGCACTCATCGGTGAAGCTTTCTTT. Filled out from reference TRBV9 and TRBJ1-1, the complete variable domain reads DSGVTQTPKHLITATGQRVTLRCSPRSGDLSVYWYQQSLDQGLQFLIQYYNGEERAKGNILERFSAQQFPDLHSELNLSSLELGDSALYFCASSARDRALIGEAFFGQGTRLTVV.

This chain connects TRBV28 to TRBJ1-2, with no clear D. The V end lost 4 bases, the J end lost 8 bases, and 8 bases lay between the germline ends. The CDR3 length is 11 residues. Germline assignment: CDR1 MDHEN and CDR2 SYDVKM. The CDR3 coding sequence is TGTGCCAGCAGTTCTGCCGCGGGCTACACCTTC. Translation gives CASSSAAGYTF.

CDR3 bases: TGTGCCAGCAGCCCGACAGGGACGACCTACGAGCAGTACTTC. Translating gives CASSPTGTTYEQYF. The chain combines TRBV5-5 with TRBJ2-7; the match to TRBD1 covers 7 bases. Germline V gene sequence: CDR1 SGHKS, CDR2 YYEKEE (reference sequence). The CDR3 contains 14 residues. V shed 4 bases, J shed 2 bases, and the junction held 6 bases outside the gene matches.

The chain recombines TRBV19 with TRBJ2-7; 10 bases fit TRBD1. The CDR3 has 15 amino acids. J gave up 4 bases and V 6 bases, and 9 bases lay outside the gene matches. Per germline, CDR1 LNHDA and CDR2 SQIVND (reference sequence). DNA of the CDR3: TGTGCCAGTAGCTTTCCGGGACAGGGGAAGTACGAGCAGTACTTC. This gives the protein CASSFPGQGKYEQYF.

The genes are TRBV7-9 and TRBJ2-1; 9 nucleotides match TRBD1. Germline V gene lookup returns CDR1 SEHNR and CDR2 FQNEAQ (reference sequence). J was trimmed by 9 bases and V by 5 bases; bases with no gene match: 8. CDR3 length: 14 amino acids. This chain's CDR3 is CASSLLQGAGEQFF. The CDR3 DNA reads TGTGCCAGCAGCCTATTACAGGGGGCTGGTGAGCAGTTCTTC.

The chain is built from TRBV7-6 and TRBJ2-5; 10 positions match TRBD2. The CDR3 has 16 amino acids. The germline V gene encodes CDR1 SGHVS and CDR2 FNYEAQ. Trimming took 1 base from V and 4 from J; bases not matched to a gene: 6. The CDR3 nucleotides read TGTGCCAGCAGCTTAGGTAGCGGGAGGCTCCCAGAGACCCAGTACTTC. Translating gives CASSLGSGRLPETQYF.

The chain couples TRBV7-9 to TRBJ2-7, with no clear D. Germline-derived CDR1 and CDR2 are SEHNR and FQNEAQ (reference sequence). CDR3 size: 15 residues. The germline V and J ends were trimmed by 1 base and 6 bases, with 16 bases remaining between them. The CDR3 region is CASSLERGLSTEQYF. DNA of the CDR3: TGTGCCAGCAGCTTAGAACGTGGCTTGTCCACCGAGCAGTACTTC.

CDR3 sequence: CSVAGILAGVTDTQYF. CDR3 DNA: TGCAGCGTTGCTGGGATCCTAGCGGGAGTGACAGATACGCAGTATTTT. The chain couples TRBV29-1 to TRBJ2-3; TRBD2 matches at 10 bases. J gave up 3 bases and V 4 bases, and 10 bases lay outside the gene matches. Germline loops: CDR1 SQVTM, CDR2 ANQGSEA. The CDR3 is 16 residues long.

V is TRBV5-8 and J is TRBJ2-1; 11 bases are a match to TRBD2. The V gene end was trimmed by 2 bases and the J gene end by 3 bases; junction bases not matched to a gene: 1. The germline CDR1 and CDR2 sequences are SGHTS and YDEGEE. The CDR3 runs 15 residues. For the CDR3, the DNA is TGTGCCAGCAGCTTAACTAGCGGGAGCTACAATGAGCAGTTCTTC. Protein sequence: CASSLTSGSYNEQFF. Supplemented by reference TRBV5-8 and TRBJ2-1, the full variable domain reads EAGVTQSPTHLIKTRGQQATLRCSPISGHTSVYWYQQALGLGLQFLLWYDEGEERNRGNFPPRFSGRQFPNYSSELNVNALELEDSALYLCASSLTSGSYNEQFFGPGTRLTVL.

V usage is TRBV12-5 and J usage is TRBJ1-6; D gene ambiguous. Trimming took off 5 bases at V and 7 bases at J, with 6 bases between the two ends. The CDR3 has 12 residues. Germline assignment: CDR1 LGHNT and CDR2 FRNRAP. The CDR3 bases are TGTGCTAGTGGTCCGGGAAATTCACCCCTCCACTTT. Its translation: CASGPGNSPLHF.

The chain joins TRBV5-4 to TRBJ1-2; 8 bases align to TRBD1. The germline V gene has CDR1 SGHNT and CDR2 YYREEE (reference sequence). V lost 0 bases and J lost 2; bases outside the gene matches: 3. The CDR3 runs 15 residues. The CDR3 sequence: CASSLAYRGNYGYTF. DNA for the CDR3: TGTGCCAGCAGCTTGGCCTACAGGGGGAACTATGGCTACACCTTC.

V gene TRBV19 combines with J gene TRBJ1-2, with D maybe TRBD1 (5 bases). Trimming took 6 bases from V and 8 from J, leaving 19 bases between them. The CDR3 has 14 amino acids. Germline V gene lookup returns CDR1 LNHDA and CDR2 SQIVND (reference sequence). CDR3 nucleotide sequence: TGTGCCAGTAGAGGTAGGGGCCACGACGGGGGCTACACCTTC. Protein sequence: CASRGRGHDGGYTF.

This chain links TRBV18 with TRBJ2-7, with a tentative D call TRBD1 (6 bases). The CDR3 consists of 14 residues. V dropped 5 bases and J dropped 5 bases, with 16 bases sitting between them. CDR1 and CDR2 from the germline V gene are KGHSH and LQKENI. The DNA for the CDR3 is TGTGCCAGCTCATCTGAACAGGGTGGGGACGAGCAGTACTTC. Translation: CASSSEQGGDEQYF.

This chain joins TRBV28 and TRBJ2-7; tentatively, D is TRBD2 (6 bases). The germline V and J ends were trimmed by 8 bases and 3 bases, with 17 bases remaining between them. Germline loops: CDR1 MDHEN, CDR2 SYDVKM. This CDR3 has 14 residues. For the CDR3, the DNA is TGTGCCAGCGCCCGTACGGGAGTAGGCTACGAGCAGTACTTC. Translated, it gives CASARTGVGYEQYF.

This clone was detected a few times. The chain uses TRBV9 and TRBJ2-1, with 8 bases aligning to TRBD1. CDR1 is SGDLS and CDR2 is YYNGEE in the germline V gene. This CDR3 spans 16 amino acids. V gave up 3 bases and J gave up 4 bases; unmatched junction bases: 9. Written as DNA, the CDR3 is TGTGCCAGCAGCGCGACAGACAGGGGCCAATACAATGAGCAGTTCTTC. Protein: CASSATDRGQYNEQFF.

The chain combines TRBV10-3 with TRBJ1-2, with 10 bases identical to TRBD1. The junction had 4 bases not matched to a gene; V was cut back by 6 bases and J by 3 bases. CDR1 and CDR2 from the germline V gene are ENHRY and SYGVKD. The CDR3 runs 14 residues. CDR3 sequence: CAIRVTGGDYGYTF. DNA of the CDR3: TGTGCCATCAGGGTGACAGGGGGCGACTATGGCTACACCTTC.

This chain connects TRBV7-8 to TRBJ2-7; D possibly corresponds to TRBD1 (5 bases). Trimming shortened V by 7 bases and J by 6 bases, and 19 bases separated the two germline ends. The CDR3 length is 14 residues. CDR1 and CDR2 (germline): SGHVS, FQNEAQ. The CDR3: CASTLRGQDGEQYF. In DNA form, the CDR3 reads TGTGCCAGCACCCTAAGGGGCCAGGACGGCGAGCAGTACTTC.

This chain links TRBV27 with TRBJ2-1; D may be TRBD1 (6 bases). CDR1 and CDR2 (germline): MNHEY, SMNVEV (reference sequence). The CDR3 covers 13 residues. The germline V and J ends were trimmed by 3 bases and 5 bases, with 8 bases remaining between them. The CDR3 region is CASSLTGNNEQFF. In nucleotides, the CDR3 is TGTGCCAGCAGTTTGACAGGTAACAATGAGCAGTTCTTC.

The sample holds a few counts of this clone. V is TRBV25-1 and J is TRBJ1-2; 10 nucleotides agree with TRBD1. Germline V lookup: CDR1 MGHDK, CDR2 SYGVNS. The CDR3 is made up of 12 amino acids. Unmatched junction bases numbered 1, after V lost 8 bases and J lost 4 bases. The CDR3 region is CASGDRGYGYTF. The CDR3 DNA follows: TGTGCCAGCGGGGACAGGGGCTATGGCTACACCTTC.

This clone occurred a few times. The rearrangement uses TRBV5-1 and TRBJ1-4; D might be TRBD1 (6 bases). CDR1 is SGHRS and CDR2 is YFSETQ in the germline V gene. Trimming shortened V by 0 bases and J by 4 bases, and 7 bases separated the two germline ends. This CDR3 spans 14 amino acids. The CDR3 loop is CASSLGDNNEKLFF. Here the CDR3 DNA reads TGCGCCAGCAGCTTGGGGGACAATAATGAAAAACTGTTTTTT.

The J gene is TRBJ1-2, the V gene TRBV19; D is unclear. Germline V gene data show CDR1 as LNHDA and CDR2 as SQIVND (reference sequence). The CDR3 is 11 residues long. V lost 3 bases, J lost 13 bases, and 12 bases lay in between. CDR3 nucleotide sequence: TGTGCCAGTAGTATCGGCCGAGCGTCCACCTTC. Translation: CASSIGRASTF.

The J gene is TRBJ1-3, the V gene TRBV28; perhaps TRBD1 as D (5 bases). Per the germline V gene, CDR1 is MDHEN and CDR2 is SYDVKM. The CDR3 runs 17 residues. Between the trimmed V and J ends, which lost 2 bases and 2 bases, there was a span of 16 bases. CDR3 loop: CASSLRAGGRAGNTIYF. The CDR3 nucleotides read TGTGCCAGCAGTTTAAGGGCGGGGGGGAGAGCTGGAAACACCATATATTTT.